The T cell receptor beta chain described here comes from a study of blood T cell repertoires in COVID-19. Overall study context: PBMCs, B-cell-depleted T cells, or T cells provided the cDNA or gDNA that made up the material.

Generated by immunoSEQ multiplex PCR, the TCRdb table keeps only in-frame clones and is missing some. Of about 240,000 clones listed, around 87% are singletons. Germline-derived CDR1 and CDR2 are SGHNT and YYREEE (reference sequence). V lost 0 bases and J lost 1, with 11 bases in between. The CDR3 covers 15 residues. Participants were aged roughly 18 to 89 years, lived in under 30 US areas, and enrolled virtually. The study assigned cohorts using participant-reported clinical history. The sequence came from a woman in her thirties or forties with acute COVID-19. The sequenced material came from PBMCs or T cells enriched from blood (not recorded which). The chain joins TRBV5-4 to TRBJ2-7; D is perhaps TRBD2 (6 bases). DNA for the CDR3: TGTGCCAGCAGCTTGGCGGGAGATATATCCTACGAGCAGTACTTC. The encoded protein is CASSLAGDISYEQYF.